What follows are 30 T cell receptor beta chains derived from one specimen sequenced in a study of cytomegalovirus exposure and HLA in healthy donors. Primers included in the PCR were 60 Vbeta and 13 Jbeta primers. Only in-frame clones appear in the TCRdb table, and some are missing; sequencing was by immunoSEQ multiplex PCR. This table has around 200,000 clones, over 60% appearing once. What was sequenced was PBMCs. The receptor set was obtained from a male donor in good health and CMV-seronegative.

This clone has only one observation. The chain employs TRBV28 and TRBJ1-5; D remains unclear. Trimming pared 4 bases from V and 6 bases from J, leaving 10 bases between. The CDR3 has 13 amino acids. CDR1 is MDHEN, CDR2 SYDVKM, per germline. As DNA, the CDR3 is TGTGCCAGCAGTTCTGCGACTAGTCAGCCCCAGCATTTT. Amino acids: CASSSATSQPQHF.

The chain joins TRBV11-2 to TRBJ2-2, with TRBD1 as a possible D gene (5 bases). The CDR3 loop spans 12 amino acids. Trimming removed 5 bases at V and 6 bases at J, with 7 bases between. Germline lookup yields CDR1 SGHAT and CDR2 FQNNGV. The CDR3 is CASSQGPGELFF. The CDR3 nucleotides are TGTGCCAGCAGCCAGGGCCCCGGGGAGCTGTTTTTT.

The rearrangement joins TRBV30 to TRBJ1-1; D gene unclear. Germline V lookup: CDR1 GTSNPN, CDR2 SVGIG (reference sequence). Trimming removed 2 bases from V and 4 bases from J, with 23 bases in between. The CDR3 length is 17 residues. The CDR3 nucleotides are TGTGCCTGGAGTACCCGCTTAACCTTAGGTGAGGGCACTGAAGCTTTCTTT. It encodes CAWSTRLTLGEGTEAFF.

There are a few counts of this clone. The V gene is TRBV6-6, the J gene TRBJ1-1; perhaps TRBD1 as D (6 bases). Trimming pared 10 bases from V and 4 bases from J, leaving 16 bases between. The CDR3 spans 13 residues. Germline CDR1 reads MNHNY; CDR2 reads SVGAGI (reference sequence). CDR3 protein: CATSGGPLTEAFF. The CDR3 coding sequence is TGTGCCACTAGCGGGGGGCCACTCACTGAAGCTTTCTTT.

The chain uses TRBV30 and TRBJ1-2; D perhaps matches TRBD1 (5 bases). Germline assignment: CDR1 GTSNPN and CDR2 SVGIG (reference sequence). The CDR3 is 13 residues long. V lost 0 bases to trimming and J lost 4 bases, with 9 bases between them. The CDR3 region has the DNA TGTGCCTGGAGTGTGGGGGAGGGCTATGGCTACACCTTC. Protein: CAWSVGEGYGYTF.

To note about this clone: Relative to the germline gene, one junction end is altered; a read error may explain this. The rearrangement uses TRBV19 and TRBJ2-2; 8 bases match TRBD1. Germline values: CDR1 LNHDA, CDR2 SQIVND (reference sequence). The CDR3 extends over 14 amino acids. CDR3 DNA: TGTACCAGTAAGGCGGACAGGGAAATCGGGGAGCTGTTTTTT. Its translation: CTSKADREIGELFF.

CDR3 region: CASWTGGTSDYEQYF. The CDR3 DNA sequence: TGTGCCAGCTGGACCGGCGGGACTAGCGACTACGAGCAGTACTTC. The chain combines TRBV5-4 with TRBJ2-7; 10 nucleotides line up with TRBD2. CDR3 size: 15 residues. J was trimmed by 3 bases and V by 7 bases; bases with no gene match: 10. Germline V lookup: CDR1 SGHNT, CDR2 YYREEE (reference sequence).

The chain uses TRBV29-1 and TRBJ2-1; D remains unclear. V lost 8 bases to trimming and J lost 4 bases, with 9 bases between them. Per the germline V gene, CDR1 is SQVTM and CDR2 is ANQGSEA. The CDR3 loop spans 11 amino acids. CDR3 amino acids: CSTQLYNEQFF. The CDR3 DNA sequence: TGCAGCACACAGCTTTACAATGAGCAGTTCTTC.

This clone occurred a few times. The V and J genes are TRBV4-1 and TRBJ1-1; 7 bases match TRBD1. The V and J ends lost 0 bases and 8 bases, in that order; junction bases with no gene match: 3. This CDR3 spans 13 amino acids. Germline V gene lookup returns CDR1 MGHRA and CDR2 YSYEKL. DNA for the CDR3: TGCGCCAGCAGCCAAGATCCGGACAGGGAAGCTTTCTTT. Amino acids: CASSQDPDREAFF.

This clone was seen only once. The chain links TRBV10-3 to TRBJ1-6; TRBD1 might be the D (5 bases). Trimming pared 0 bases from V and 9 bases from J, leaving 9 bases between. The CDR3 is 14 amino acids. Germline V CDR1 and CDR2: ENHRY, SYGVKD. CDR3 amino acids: CAISESFGGSPLHF. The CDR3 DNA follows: TGTGCCATCAGTGAGTCATTCGGGGGTTCACCCCTCCACTTT.

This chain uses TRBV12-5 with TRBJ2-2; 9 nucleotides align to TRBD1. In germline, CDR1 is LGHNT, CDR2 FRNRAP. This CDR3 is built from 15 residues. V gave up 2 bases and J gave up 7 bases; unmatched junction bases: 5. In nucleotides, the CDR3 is TGTGCTAGTGGTTTGTGGGGACAGGGTAGCGGGGAGCTGTTTTTT. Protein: CASGLWGQGSGELFF.

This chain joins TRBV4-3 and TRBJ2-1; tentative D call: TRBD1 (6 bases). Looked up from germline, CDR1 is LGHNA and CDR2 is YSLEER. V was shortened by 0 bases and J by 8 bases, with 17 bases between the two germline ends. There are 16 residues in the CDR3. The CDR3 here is CASSQDARTVRDEQFF. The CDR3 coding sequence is TGCGCCAGCAGCCAAGATGCCCGGACAGTCCGGGATGAGCAGTTCTTC.

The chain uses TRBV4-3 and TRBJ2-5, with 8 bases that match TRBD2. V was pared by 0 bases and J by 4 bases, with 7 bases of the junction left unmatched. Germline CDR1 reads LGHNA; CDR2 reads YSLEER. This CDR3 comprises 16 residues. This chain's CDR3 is CASSQELGGVGETQYF. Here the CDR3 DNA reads TGCGCCAGCAGCCAAGAGCTCGGGGGGGTGGGAGAGACCCAGTACTTC.

Here the CDR3 DNA reads TGTGCCAGCAGCGTGACAGGCGCCAACACTGAAGCTTTCTTT. It translates to CASSVTGANTEAFF. The chain has TRBV6-5 and TRBJ1-1; TRBD1 might be the D (6 bases). Trimming pared 6 bases from V and 2 bases from J, leaving 13 bases between. The CDR3 extends over 14 amino acids. Germline V gene lookup returns CDR1 MNHEY and CDR2 SVGAGI.

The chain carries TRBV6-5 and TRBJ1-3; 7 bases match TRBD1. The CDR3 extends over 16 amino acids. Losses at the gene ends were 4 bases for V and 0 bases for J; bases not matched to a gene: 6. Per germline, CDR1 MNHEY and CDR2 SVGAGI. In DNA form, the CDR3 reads TGTGCCAGCAGTTTGACAGGGCCGTACTCTGGAAACACCATATATTTT. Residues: CASSLTGPYSGNTIYF.

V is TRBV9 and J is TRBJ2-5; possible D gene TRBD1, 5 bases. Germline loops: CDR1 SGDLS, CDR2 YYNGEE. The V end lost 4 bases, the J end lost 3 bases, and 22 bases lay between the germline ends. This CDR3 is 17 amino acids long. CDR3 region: CASSTDTRVPGEETQYF. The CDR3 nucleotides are TGTGCCAGCAGCACTGATACCAGGGTTCCTGGCGAAGAGACCCAGTACTTC.

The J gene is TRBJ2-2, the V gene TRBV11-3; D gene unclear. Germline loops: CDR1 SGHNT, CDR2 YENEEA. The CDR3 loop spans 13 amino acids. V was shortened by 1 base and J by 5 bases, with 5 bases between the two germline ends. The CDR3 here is CASSLGGTGELFF. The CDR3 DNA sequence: TGTGCCAGCAGCTTAGGAGGAACCGGGGAGCTGTTTTTT.

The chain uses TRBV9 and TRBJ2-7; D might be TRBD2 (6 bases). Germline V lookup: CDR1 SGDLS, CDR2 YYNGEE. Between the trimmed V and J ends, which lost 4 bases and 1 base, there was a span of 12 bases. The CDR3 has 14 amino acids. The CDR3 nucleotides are TGTGCCAGCAGCCCCCGGGACTTGTCCTACGAGCAGTACTTC. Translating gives CASSPRDLSYEQYF. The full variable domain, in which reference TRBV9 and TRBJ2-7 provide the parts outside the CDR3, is DSGVTQTPKHLITATGQRVTLRCSPRSGDLSVYWYQQSLDQGLQFLIQYYNGEERAKGNILERFSAQQFPDLHSELNLSSLELGDSALYFCASSPRDLSYEQYFGPGTRLTVT.

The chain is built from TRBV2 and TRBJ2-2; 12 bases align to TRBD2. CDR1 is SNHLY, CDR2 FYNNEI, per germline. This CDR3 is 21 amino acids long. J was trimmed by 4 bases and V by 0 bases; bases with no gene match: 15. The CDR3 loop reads CASSEAWRLAGVKAGTGELFF. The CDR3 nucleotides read TGTGCCAGCAGTGAAGCTTGGAGACTAGCGGGAGTCAAGGCGGGCACCGGGGAGCTGTTTTTT.

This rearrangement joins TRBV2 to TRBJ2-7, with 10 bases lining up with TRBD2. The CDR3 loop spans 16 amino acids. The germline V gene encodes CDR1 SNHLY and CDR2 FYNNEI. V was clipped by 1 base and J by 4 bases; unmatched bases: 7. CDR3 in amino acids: CASSEGYSGRRYEQYF. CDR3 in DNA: TGTGCCAGCAGTGAAGGATATAGCGGGAGGCGGTACGAGCAGTACTTC.

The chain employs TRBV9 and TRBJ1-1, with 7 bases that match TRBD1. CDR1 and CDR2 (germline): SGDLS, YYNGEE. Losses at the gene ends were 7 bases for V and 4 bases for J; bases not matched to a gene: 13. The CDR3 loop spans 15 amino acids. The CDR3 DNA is TGTGCCAGCGGCCGGGGCCAGGGGGTGGGCACTGAAGCTTTCTTT. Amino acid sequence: CASGRGQGVGTEAFF.

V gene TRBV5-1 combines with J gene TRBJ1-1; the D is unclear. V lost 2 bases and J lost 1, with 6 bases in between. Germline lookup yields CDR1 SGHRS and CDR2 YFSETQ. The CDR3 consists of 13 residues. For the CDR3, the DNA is TGCGCCAGCAGCTTTAACGGGAACACTGAAGCTTTCTTT. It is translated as CASSFNGNTEAFF.

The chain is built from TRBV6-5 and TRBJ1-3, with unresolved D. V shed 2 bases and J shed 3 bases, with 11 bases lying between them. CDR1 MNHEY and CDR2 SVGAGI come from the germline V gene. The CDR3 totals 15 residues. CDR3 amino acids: CASSYDGVFGNTIYF. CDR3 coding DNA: TGTGCCAGCAGTTACGATGGAGTATTTGGAAACACCATATATTTT.

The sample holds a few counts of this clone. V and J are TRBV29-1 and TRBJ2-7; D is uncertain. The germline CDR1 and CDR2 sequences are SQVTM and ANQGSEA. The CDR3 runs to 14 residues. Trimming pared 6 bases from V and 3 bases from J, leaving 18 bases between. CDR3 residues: CSVPSPGPNYEQYF. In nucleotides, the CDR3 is TGCAGCGTCCCGTCACCGGGTCCTAACTACGAGCAGTACTTC.

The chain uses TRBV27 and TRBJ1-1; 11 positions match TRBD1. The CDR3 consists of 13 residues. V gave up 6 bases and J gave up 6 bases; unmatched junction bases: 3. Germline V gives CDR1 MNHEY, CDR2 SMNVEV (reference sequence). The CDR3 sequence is CASSRGQGAEAFF. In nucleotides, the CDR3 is TGTGCCAGCAGCAGGGGACAGGGGGCTGAAGCTTTCTTT.

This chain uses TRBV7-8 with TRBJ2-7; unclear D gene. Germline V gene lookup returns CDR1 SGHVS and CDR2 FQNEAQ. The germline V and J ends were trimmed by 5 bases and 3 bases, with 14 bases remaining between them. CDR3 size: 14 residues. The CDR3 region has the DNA TGTGCCAGCAGCCCTCGGGTGGAAATCTACGAGCAGTACTTC. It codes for CASSPRVEIYEQYF.

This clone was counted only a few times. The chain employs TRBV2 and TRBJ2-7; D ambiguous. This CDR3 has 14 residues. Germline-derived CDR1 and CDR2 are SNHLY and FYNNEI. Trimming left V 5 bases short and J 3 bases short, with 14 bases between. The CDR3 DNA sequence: TGTGCCAGCAGTTCTAATTATGTGTTCTACGAGCAGTACTTC. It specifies CASSSNYVFYEQYF.

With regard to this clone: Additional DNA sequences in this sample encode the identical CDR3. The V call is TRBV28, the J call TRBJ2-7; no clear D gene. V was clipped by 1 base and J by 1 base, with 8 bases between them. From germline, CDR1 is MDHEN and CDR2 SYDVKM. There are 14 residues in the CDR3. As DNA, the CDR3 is TGTGCCAGCAGTTTATCGGGTTCATCCTACGAGCAGTACTTC. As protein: CASSLSGSSYEQYF. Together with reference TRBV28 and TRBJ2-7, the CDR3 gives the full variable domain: DVKVTQSSRYLVKRTGEKVFLECVQDMDHENMFWYRQDPGLGLRLIYFSYDVKMKEKGDIPEGYSVSREKKERFSLILESASTNQTSMYLCASSLSGSSYEQYFGPGTRLTVT.

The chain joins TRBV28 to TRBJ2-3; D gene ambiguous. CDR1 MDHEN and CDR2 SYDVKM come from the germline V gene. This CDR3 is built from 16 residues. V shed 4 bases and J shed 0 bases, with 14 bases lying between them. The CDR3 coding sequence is TGTGCCAGCAGTTCCCCCGGCGACATTAGCACAGATACGCAGTATTTT. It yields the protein CASSSPGDISTDTQYF.

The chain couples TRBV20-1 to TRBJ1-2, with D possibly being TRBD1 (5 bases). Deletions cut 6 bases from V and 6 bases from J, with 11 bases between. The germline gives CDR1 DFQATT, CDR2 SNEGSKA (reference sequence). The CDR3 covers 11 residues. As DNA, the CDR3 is TGCAGTGCCAAAGGGGCTCATGGCTACACCTTC. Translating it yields CSAKGAHGYTF.